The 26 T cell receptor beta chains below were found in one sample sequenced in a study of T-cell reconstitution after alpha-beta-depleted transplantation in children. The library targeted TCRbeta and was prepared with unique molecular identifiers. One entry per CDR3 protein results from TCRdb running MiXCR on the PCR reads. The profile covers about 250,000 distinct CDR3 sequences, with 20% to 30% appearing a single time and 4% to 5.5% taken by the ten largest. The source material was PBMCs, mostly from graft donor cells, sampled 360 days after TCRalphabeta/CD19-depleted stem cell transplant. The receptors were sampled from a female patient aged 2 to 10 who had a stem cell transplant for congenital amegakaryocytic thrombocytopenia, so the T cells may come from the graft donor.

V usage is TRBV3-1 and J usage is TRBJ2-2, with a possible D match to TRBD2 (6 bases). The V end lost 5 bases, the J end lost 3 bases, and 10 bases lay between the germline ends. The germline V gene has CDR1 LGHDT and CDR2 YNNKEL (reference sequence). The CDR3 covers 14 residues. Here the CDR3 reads CASSDTGDTGELFF. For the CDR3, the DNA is TGTGCCAGCAGCGACACGGGGGACACCGGGGAGCTGTTTTTT.

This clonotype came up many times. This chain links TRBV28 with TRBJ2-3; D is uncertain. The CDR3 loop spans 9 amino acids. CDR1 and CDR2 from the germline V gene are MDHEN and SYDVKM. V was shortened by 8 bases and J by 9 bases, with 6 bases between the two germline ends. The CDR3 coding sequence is TGTGCCAGCGGCCCCACGCAGTATTTT. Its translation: CASGPTQYF. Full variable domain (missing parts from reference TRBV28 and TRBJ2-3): DVKVTQSSRYLVKRTGEKVFLECVQDMDHENMFWYRQDPGLGLRLIYFSYDVKMKEKGDIPEGYSVSREKKERFSLILESASTNQTSMYLCASGPTQYFGPGTRLTVL.

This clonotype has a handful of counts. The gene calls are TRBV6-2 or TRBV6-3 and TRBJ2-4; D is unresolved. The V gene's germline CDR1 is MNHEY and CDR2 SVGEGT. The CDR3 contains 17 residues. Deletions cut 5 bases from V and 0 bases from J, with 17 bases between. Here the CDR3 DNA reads TGTGCCAGCAGTACGAGGATGGTTTCCATAGCCAAAAACATTCAGTACTTC. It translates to CASSTRMVSIAKNIQYF.

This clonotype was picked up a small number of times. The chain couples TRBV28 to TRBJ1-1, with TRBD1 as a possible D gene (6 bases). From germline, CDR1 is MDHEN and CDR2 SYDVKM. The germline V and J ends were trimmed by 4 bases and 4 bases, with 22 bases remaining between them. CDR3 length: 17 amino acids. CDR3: CASSWRGQPQWGTEAFF. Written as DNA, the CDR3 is TGTGCCAGCAGTTGGAGGGGACAACCCCAGTGGGGCACTGAAGCTTTCTTT.

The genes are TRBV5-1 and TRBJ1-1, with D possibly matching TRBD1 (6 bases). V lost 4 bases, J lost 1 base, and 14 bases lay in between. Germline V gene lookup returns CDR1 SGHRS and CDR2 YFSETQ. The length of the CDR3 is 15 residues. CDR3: CASSQLTGTNTEAFF. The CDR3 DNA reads TGCGCCAGCAGCCAACTTACAGGGACGAACACTGAAGCTTTCTTT.

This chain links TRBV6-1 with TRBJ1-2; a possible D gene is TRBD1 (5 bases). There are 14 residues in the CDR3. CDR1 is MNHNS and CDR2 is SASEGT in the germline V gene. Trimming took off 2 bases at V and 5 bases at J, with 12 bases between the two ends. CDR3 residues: CASSENGGRYGYTF. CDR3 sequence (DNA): TGTGCCAGCAGTGAAAACGGGGGTCGGTATGGCTACACCTTC.

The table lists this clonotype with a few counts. The CDR3 sequence: CASSRGRPTNEKLFF. CDR3 DNA sequence: TGTGCCAGCAGCCGAGGACGGCCAACTAATGAAAAACTGTTTTTT. This chain links TRBV4-2 with TRBJ1-4; D gene unclear. Germline CDR1 reads LGHNA; CDR2 reads YNFKEQ. The length of the CDR3 is 15 residues. Deletions cut 4 bases from V and 0 bases from J, with 9 bases between.

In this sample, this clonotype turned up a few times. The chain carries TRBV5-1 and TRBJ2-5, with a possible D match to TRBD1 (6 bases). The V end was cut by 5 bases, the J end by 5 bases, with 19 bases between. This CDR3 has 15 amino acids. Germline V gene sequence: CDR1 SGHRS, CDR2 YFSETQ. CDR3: CASRFVQGLLETQYF. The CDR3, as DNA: TGCGCCAGCAGATTCGTTCAGGGGTTATTGGAGACCCAGTACTTC.

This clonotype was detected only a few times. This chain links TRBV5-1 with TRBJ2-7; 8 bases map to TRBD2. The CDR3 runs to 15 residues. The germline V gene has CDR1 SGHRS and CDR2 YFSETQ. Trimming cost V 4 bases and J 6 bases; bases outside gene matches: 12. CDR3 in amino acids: CASSPGGGRFGEQYF. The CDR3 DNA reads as TGCGCCAGCAGCCCCGGGGGGGGGCGATTTGGCGAGCAGTACTTC. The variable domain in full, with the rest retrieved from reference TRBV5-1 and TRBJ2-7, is KAGVTQTPRYLIKTRGQQVTLSCSPISGHRSVSWYQQTPGQGLQFLFEYFSETQRNKGNFPGRFSGRQFSNSRSEMNVSTLELGDSALYLCASSPGGGRFGEQYFGPGTRLTVT.

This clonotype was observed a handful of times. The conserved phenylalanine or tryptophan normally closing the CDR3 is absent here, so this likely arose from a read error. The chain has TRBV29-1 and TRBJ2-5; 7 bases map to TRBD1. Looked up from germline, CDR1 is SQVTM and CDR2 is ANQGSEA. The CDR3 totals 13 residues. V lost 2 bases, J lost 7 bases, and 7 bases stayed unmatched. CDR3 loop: CSVERQGVSTQYS. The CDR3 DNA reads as TGCAGCGTTGAAAGGCAGGGGGTTTCGACCCAGTACTCC.

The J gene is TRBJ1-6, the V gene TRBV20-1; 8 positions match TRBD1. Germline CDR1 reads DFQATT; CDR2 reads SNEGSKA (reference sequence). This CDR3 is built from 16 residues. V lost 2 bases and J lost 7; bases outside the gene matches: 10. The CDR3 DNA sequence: TGCAGTGCTAGAACACCTTGGACAGGGAAAAATTCACCCCTCCACTTT. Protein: CSARTPWTGKNSPLHF.

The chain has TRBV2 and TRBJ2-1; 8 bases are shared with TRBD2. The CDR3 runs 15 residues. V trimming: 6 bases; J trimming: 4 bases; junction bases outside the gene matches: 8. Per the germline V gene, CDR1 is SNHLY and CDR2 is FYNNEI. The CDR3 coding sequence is TGTGCCAGCAGCGTAAGCGGGGGAGGATACAATGAGCAGTTCTTC. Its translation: CASSVSGGGYNEQFF.

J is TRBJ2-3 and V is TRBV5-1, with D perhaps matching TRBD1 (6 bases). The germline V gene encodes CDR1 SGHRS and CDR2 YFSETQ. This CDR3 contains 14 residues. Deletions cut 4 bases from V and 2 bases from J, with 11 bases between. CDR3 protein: CASSIGQLTDTQYF. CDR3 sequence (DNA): TGCGCCAGCAGCATCGGACAGCTCACAGATACGCAGTATTTT.

The chain's CDR3 is CASSAPGLRAYEQYF. The CDR3 DNA follows: TGCGCCAGCAGCGCACCGGGACTACGGGCGTACGAGCAGTACTTC. The chain has TRBV5-1 and TRBJ2-7; TRBD2 matches at 7 bases. The V and J ends lost 4 bases and 4 bases, in that order; junction bases with no gene match: 11. Germline CDR1 reads SGHRS; CDR2 reads YFSETQ. This CDR3 spans 15 amino acids.

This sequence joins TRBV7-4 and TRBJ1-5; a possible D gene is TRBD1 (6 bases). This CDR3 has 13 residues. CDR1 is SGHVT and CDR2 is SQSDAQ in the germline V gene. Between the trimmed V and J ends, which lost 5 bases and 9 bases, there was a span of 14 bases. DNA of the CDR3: TGTGCCAGCAGCAACCCCGGGGGGCGGCCCCAGCATTTT. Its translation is CASSNPGGRPQHF. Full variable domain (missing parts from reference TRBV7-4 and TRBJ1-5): GAGVSQSPRYKVAKRGRDVALRCDSISGHVTLYWYRQTLGQGSEVLTYSQSDAQRDKSGRPSGRFSAERPERSVSTLKIQRTEQGDSAVYLCASSNPGGRPQHFGDGTRLSIL.

CDR3 region: CASGVSVNYGYTF. The CDR3 DNA is TGTGCCAGCGGAGTATCCGTTAACTATGGCTACACCTTC. V usage is TRBV6-1 and J usage is TRBJ1-2; D is unclear. The CDR3 loop spans 13 amino acids. In germline, CDR1 is MNHNS, CDR2 SASEGT. V lost 8 bases, J lost 1 base, and 11 bases lay in between.

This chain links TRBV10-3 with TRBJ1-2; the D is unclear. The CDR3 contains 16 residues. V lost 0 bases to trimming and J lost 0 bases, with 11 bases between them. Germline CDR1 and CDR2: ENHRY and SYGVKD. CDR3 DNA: TGTGCCATCAGTGAGTCAGGAGCAGCGACTAACTATGGCTACACCTTC. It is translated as CAISESGAATNYGYTF.

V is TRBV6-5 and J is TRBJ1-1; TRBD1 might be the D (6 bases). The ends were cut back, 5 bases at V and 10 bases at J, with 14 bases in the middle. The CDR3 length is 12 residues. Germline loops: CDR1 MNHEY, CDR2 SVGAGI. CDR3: CASSRPQGAAFF. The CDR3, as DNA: TGTGCCAGCAGTCGACCACAGGGCGCAGCTTTCTTT.

The CDR3 region is CASSLEGFKDTGELFF. The CDR3 DNA reads TGTGCCAGCAGCTTAGAAGGTTTCAAGGACACCGGGGAGCTGTTTTTT. The rearrangement links TRBV7-8 to TRBJ2-2; D unresolved. Trimming left V 1 base short and J 3 bases short, with 12 bases between. Germline assignment: CDR1 SGHVS and CDR2 FQNEAQ. This CDR3 region has 16 residues.

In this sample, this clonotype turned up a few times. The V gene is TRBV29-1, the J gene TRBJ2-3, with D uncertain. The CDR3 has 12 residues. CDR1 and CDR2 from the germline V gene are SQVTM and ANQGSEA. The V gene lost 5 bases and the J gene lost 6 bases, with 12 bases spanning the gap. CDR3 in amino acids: CSVRRVEDTQYF. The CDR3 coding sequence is TGCAGCGTTCGAAGGGTCGAGGATACGCAGTATTTT.

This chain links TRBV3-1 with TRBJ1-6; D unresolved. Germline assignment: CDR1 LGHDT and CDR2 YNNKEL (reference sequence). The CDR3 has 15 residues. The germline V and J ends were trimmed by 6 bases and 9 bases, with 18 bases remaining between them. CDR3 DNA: TGTGCCAGCAGTGGGGTTTCTAGAGGGTCTTCACCCCTCCACTTT. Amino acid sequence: CASSGVSRGSSPLHF.

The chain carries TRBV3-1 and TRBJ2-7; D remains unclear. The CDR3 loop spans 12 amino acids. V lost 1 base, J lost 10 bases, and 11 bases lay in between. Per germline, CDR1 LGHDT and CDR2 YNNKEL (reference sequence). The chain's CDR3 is CASSQGLARQYF. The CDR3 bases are TGTGCCAGCAGCCAAGGTCTGGCTAGACAGTACTTC.

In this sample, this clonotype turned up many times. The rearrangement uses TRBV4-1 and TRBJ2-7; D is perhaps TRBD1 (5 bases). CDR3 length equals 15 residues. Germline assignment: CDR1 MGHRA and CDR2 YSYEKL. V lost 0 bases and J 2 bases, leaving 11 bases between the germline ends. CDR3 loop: CASSQEDRPTYEQYF. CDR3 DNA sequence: TGCGCCAGCAGCCAAGAAGACAGACCGACCTACGAGCAGTACTTC.

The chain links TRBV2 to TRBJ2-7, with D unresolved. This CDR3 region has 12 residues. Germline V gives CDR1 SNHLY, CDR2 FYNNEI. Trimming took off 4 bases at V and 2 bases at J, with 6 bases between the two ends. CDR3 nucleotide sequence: TGTGCCAGCAGTGGCCCCGCCTACGAGCAGTACTTC. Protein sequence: CASSGPAYEQYF.

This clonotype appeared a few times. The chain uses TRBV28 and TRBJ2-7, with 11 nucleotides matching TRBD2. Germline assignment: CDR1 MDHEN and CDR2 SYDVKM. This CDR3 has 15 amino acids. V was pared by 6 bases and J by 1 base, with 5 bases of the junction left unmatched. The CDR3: CASSVAGGRSYEQYF. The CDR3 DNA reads TGTGCCAGCAGCGTAGCGGGGGGGCGATCCTACGAGCAGTACTTC.

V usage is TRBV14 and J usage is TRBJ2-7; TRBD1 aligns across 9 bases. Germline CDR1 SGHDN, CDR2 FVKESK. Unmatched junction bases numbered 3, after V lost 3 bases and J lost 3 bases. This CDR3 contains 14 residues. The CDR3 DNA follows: TGTGCCAGCAGCCACCTGGACAGGGGCTACGAGCAGTACTTC. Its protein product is CASSHLDRGYEQYF.